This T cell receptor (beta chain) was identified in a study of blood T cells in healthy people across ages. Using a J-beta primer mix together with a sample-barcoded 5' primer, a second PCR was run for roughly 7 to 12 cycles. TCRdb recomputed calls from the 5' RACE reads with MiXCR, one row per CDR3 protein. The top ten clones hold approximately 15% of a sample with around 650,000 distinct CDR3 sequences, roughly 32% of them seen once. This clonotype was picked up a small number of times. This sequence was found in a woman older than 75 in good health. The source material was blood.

CDR3 loop: CASSGWASFNQPQHF. CDR3 sequence (DNA): TGTGCCAGCAGCGGTTGGGCGAGTTTCAATCAGCCCCAGCATTTT. This rearrangement joins TRBV7-2 to TRBJ1-5; no definite D call. The V and J ends lost 5 bases and 3 bases respectively, with 14 bases between them. This CDR3 is built from 15 residues. Germline CDR1 is SGHTA and CDR2 is FQGNSA.